The text below deals with one T cell receptor beta chain. The record originates from a study of blood T cell repertoires in COVID-19. Study-wide context: Acute and convalescent COVID-19 samples came from the United States, Italy and Spain.

The CDR3 length is 18 residues. After removal of 1 base from V and 2 bases from J, the junction contained 11 bases not matched to a gene. Germline CDR1 LGHNA, CDR2 YSLEER. Generated by immunoSEQ multiplex PCR, the TCRdb table keeps only in-frame clones and is missing some. The top ten clones hold around 0.77% of a sample with 180,000 or so clones, roughly 90% of them seen once. The receptor was derived from a woman aged 18-29 years who had recovered from COVID-19. The chain carries TRBV4-3 and TRBJ2-7, with 10 bases identical to TRBD2. The sample was PBMCs or T cells enriched from blood (not recorded which). The CDR3 bases are TGCGCCAGCAGCCAAGCCTCCCGGGGAGCGGGAGGGACCTACGAGCAGTACTTC. Translating it yields CASSQASRGAGGTYEQYF.